These 25 T cell receptor beta chains originate from one sample sequenced in a study of Ad26.COV2.S vaccination and SARS-CoV-2 variants. Treatment reported: some 20 received Ad26.COV2.S at low or high dose, single or two shots; about 5 received placebo; per-sample allocation not given. Day 63 following the first vaccine or placebo injection was when the samples were taken. Data came from immunoSEQ multiplex PCR; TCRdb stores just in-frame clones and leaves some out. The sample holds about 480,000 clones; about 83% are singletons and the top ten take more than 10%. This specimen was peripheral blood, taken in a trial of Ad26.COV2.S vaccine versus placebo. These receptors were obtained from a person between 18 and 60 years old who received the Ad26.COV2.S COVID-19 vaccine or a placebo.

This chain joins TRBV5-1 and TRBJ2-1; 7 bases line up with TRBD2. Germline assignment: CDR1 SGHRS and CDR2 YFSETQ. Trimming cost V 6 bases and J 7 bases; bases outside gene matches: 4. The CDR3 has 12 amino acids. The DNA for the CDR3 is TGCGCCAGCATGGGAGGGGTAAATGAGCAGTTCTTC. This gives the protein CASMGGVNEQFF.

The chain links TRBV28 to TRBJ1-5, with unresolved D. V shed 2 bases and J shed 9 bases, with 8 bases lying between them. This CDR3 spans 12 amino acids. The germline CDR1 and CDR2 sequences are MDHEN and SYDVKM. CDR3 DNA: TGTGCCAGCAGTTTAGGCGGGAGGCCCCAGCATTTT. Translation gives CASSLGGRPQHF.

The V call is TRBV28, the J call TRBJ1-4, with 7 positions matching TRBD1. The CDR3 contains 15 residues. Trimming took 8 bases from V and 5 from J; bases not matched to a gene: 11. Germline V gene data show CDR1 as MDHEN and CDR2 as SYDVKM. The CDR3 region has the DNA TGTGCCAGCCGCGGAGGGGGACAGATGAATGAAAAACTGTTTTTT. Translating it yields CASRGGGQMNEKLFF. Full variable domain (missing parts from reference TRBV28 and TRBJ1-4): DVKVTQSSRYLVKRTGEKVFLECVQDMDHENMFWYRQDPGLGLRLIYFSYDVKMKEKGDIPEGYSVSREKKERFSLILESASTNQTSMYLCASRGGGQMNEKLFFGSGTQLSVL.

The V call is TRBV5-5, the J call TRBJ2-7, with TRBD2 identical over 12 bases. Per the germline V gene, CDR1 is SGHKS and CDR2 is YYEKEE (reference sequence). V gave up 5 bases and J gave up 1 base; unmatched junction bases: 4. The CDR3 totals 15 residues. The CDR3 loop reads CASRTGLAGSYEQYF. DNA for the CDR3: TGTGCCAGCAGGACCGGACTAGCGGGGTCCTACGAGCAGTACTTC.

The chain uses TRBV12-5 and TRBJ1-5; no clear D. The CDR3 sequence is 16 residues long. The V end lost 0 bases, the J end lost 0 bases, and 9 bases lay between the germline ends. The germline V gene has CDR1 LGHNT and CDR2 FRNRAP. The CDR3 DNA sequence: TGTGCTAGTGGTTTGGTATCGGACTATAGCAATCAGCCCCAGCATTTT. It specifies CASGLVSDYSNQPQHF. The entire variable domain, with the rest obtained from reference TRBV12-5 and TRBJ1-5, is as follows: DARVTQTPRHKVTEMGQEVTMRCQPILGHNTVFWYRQTMMQGLELLAYFRNRAPLDDSGMPKDRFSAEMPDATLATLKIQPSEPRDSAVYFCASGLVSDYSNQPQHFGDGTRLSIL.

J is TRBJ1-1 and V is TRBV6-6; D uncertain. V was shortened by 6 bases and J by 1 base, with 12 bases between the two germline ends. Germline CDR1 and CDR2: MNHNY and SVGAGI (reference sequence). The CDR3 has 14 amino acids. The CDR3 DNA sequence: TGTGCCAGCAGATCGGAGACTTCGAACACTGAAGCTTTCTTT. It specifies CASRSETSNTEAFF.

The genes are TRBV6-5 and TRBJ2-3, with D unresolved. Trimming removed 6 bases at V and 3 bases at J, with 7 bases between. The germline CDR1 and CDR2 sequences are MNHEY and SVGAGI. The CDR3 has 12 residues. The CDR3 DNA reads as TGTGCCAGCAGGGCCTATACAGATACGCAGTATTTT. Translating it yields CASRAYTDTQYF.

The J gene is TRBJ2-3, the V gene TRBV4-1; TRBD2 matches 13 bases. The ends lost 1 base at V and 9 bases at J; junction bases unmatched: 4. CDR1 is MGHRA, CDR2 YSYEKL, per germline. This CDR3 has 15 amino acids. The CDR3: CASSQGLAGGETQYF. CDR3 coding DNA: TGCGCCAGCAGCCAAGGACTAGCGGGAGGTGAAACGCAGTATTTT.

The CDR3 loop is CASSLMGGHEETQYF. CDR3 DNA sequence: TGTGCCAGCAGCCTTATGGGGGGACATGAAGAGACCCAGTACTTC. This chain uses TRBV28 with TRBJ2-5; D assignment may be TRBD1 or TRBD2 (6 bases each). The V gene's germline CDR1 is MDHEN and CDR2 SYDVKM. This CDR3 comprises 15 residues. V lost 6 bases to trimming and J lost 3 bases, with 17 bases between them.

V gene TRBV7-2 combines with J gene TRBJ1-2; possible D gene TRBD1, 6 bases. The germline V gene encodes CDR1 SGHTA and CDR2 FQGNSA. The CDR3 length is 14 residues. V was pared by 5 bases and J by 7 bases, with 17 bases between. CDR3 bases: TGTGCCAGCAGCCGCGGGGGGGGGCGCGGTGGCTACACCTTC. Protein: CASSRGGGRGGYTF.

The chain carries TRBV6-2 or TRBV6-3 and TRBJ2-1; D ambiguous. V lost 0 bases and J lost 5, with 8 bases in between. This CDR3 is built from 14 residues. Germline V CDR1 and CDR2: MNHEY, SVGEGT. The CDR3 is CASSYSGNNNEQFF. CDR3 nucleotide sequence: TGTGCCAGCAGTTACTCGGGGAATAACAATGAGCAGTTCTTC.

This clone was seen once. Other DNA sequences from this sample encode an identical CDR3 as well. The chain has TRBV18 and TRBJ1-1; tentative D call: TRBD1 (5 bases). Germline V CDR1 and CDR2: KGHSH, LQKENI. Between the trimmed V and J ends, which lost 3 bases and 7 bases, there was a span of 6 bases. The CDR3 is 11 residues long. The CDR3 sequence is CASSPDSEAFF. CDR3 in DNA: TGTGCCAGCTCACCCGACAGTGAAGCTTTCTTT. The full variable domain, with the rest looked up from reference TRBV18 and TRBJ1-1, is NAGVMQNPRHLVRRRGQEARLRCSPMKGHSHVYWYRQLPEEGLKFMVYLQKENIIDESGMPKERFSAEFPKEGPSILRIQQVVRGDSAAYFCASSPDSEAFFGQGTRLTVV.

Regarding this clone: This same CDR3 is encoded by further DNA sequences in the sample. The V and J genes are TRBV19 and TRBJ1-4; tentative D call: TRBD1 (5 bases). The CDR3 extends over 14 amino acids. Deletions cut 4 bases from V and 4 bases from J, with 10 bases between. Germline assignment: CDR1 LNHDA and CDR2 SQIVND (reference sequence). CDR3 nucleotide sequence: TGTGCCAGTAGTACCCGGGGCCTTAATGAAAAACTGTTTTTT. The encoded protein is CASSTRGLNEKLFF.

The rearrangement uses TRBV5-4 and TRBJ1-6, with D uncertain. The CDR3 runs 16 residues. Germline-derived CDR1 and CDR2 are SGHNT and YYREEE (reference sequence). Trimming pared 5 bases from V and 6 bases from J, leaving 18 bases between. The CDR3 nucleotides read TGTGCCAGCAGTTTATCCACCGGGATCGGTAATTCACCCCTCCACTTT. Amino acids: CASSLSTGIGNSPLHF.

V is TRBV10-3 and J is TRBJ2-5; 8 nucleotides line up with TRBD2. This CDR3 contains 13 residues. V dropped 8 bases and J dropped 2; count of bases not matched to a gene: 4. The germline gives CDR1 ENHRY, CDR2 SYGVKD. The chain's CDR3 is CAIRGGYQETQYF. The CDR3 nucleotides read TGTGCCATCCGGGGGGGTTATCAAGAGACCCAGTACTTC.

The rearrangement joins TRBV21-1 to TRBJ2-3; TRBD2, the D gene given by the table, was not confirmed from the DNA. TRBV21-1 is annotated as a pseudogene. This CDR3 spans 19 amino acids. CDR3 DNA: TGTGCCAGCAGCAATACCGGGACTAGCGGACTCTCGGGGGCAGATACGCAGTATTTT. This gives the protein CASSNTGTSGLSGADTQYF.

J is TRBJ2-7 and V is TRBV15, with a possible D match to TRBD2 (5 bases). Germline V gene data show CDR1 as LNHNV and CDR2 as YYDKDF (reference sequence). This CDR3 comprises 15 residues. The V gene lost 0 bases and the J gene lost 2 bases, with 11 bases spanning the gap. The CDR3 spells CATSRDRAGTYEQYF. CDR3 sequence (DNA): TGTGCCACCAGCAGAGATAGGGCGGGTACCTACGAGCAGTACTTC.

The chain links TRBV12-5 to TRBJ2-1; either TRBD1 or TRBD2 may fit D (6 bases each). Trimming stripped 6 bases from V and 9 bases from J, with 18 bases between. CDR1 and CDR2 from the germline V gene are LGHNT and FRNRAP. This CDR3 is built from 14 residues. This chain's CDR3 is CASGRTTQGGEQFF. In DNA, the CDR3 is TGTGCTAGTGGCCGAACCACACAGGGAGGTGAGCAGTTCTTC.

The chain is built from TRBV2 and TRBJ1-5; 9 bases agree with TRBD1. This CDR3 spans 16 amino acids. Trimming removed 8 bases from V and 0 bases from J; junction bases left unmatched: 8. CDR1 is SNHLY, CDR2 FYNNEI, per germline. The CDR3 nucleotides read TGTGCCAGCCTGCAAGGGACAGGGTATAGCAATCAGCCCCAGCATTTT. The encoded protein is CASLQGTGYSNQPQHF.

The chain recombines TRBV28 with TRBJ2-1; 11 bases align to TRBD2. From germline, CDR1 is MDHEN and CDR2 SYDVKM. CDR3 length equals 14 residues. The V segment lost 3 bases and the J segment 8 bases; nucleotides outside the gene matches: 3. CDR3 amino acids: CASSFSGRGDEQFF. The DNA for the CDR3 is TGTGCCAGCAGTTTTAGCGGGAGGGGCGATGAGCAGTTCTTC. The variable domain in full, completed from reference TRBV28 and TRBJ2-1, reads DVKVTQSSRYLVKRTGEKVFLECVQDMDHENMFWYRQDPGLGLRLIYFSYDVKMKEKGDIPEGYSVSREKKERFSLILESASTNQTSMYLCASSFSGRGDEQFFGPGTRLTVL.

This clone was picked up one time. This sequence joins TRBV9 and TRBJ2-1; D is undetermined. CDR3 length: 11 amino acids. Per the germline V gene, CDR1 is SGDLS and CDR2 is YYNGEE. Trimming left V 3 bases short and J 9 bases short, with 7 bases between. Here the CDR3 DNA reads TGTGCCAGCAGCGAGCGAGGTGAGCAGTTCTTC. Its translation is CASSERGEQFF.

This clone was observed a handful of times. The chain couples TRBV6-6 to TRBJ2-7; D uncertain. Per germline, CDR1 MNHNY and CDR2 SVGAGI (reference sequence). V shed 2 bases and J shed 3 bases, with 2 bases lying between them. This CDR3 has 11 residues. The CDR3 DNA reads as TGTGCCAGCAGTTACCTCTACGAGCAGTACTTC. It yields the protein CASSYLYEQYF.

The chain's CDR3 is CASSQFSGSEDTQYF. CDR3 DNA sequence: TGCGCCAGCAGCCAATTTAGCGGGAGTGAAGATACGCAGTATTTT. The chain links TRBV4-3 to TRBJ2-3; 9 positions match TRBD2. J lost 5 bases, V lost 2 bases, and 5 bases had no gene match. Germline V gene lookup returns CDR1 LGHNA and CDR2 YSLEER. The CDR3 is 15 residues long.

The rearrangement uses TRBV19 and TRBJ1-2; D not resolved. Per the germline V gene, CDR1 is LNHDA and CDR2 is SQIVND (reference sequence). Trimming took off 3 bases at V and 3 bases at J, with 8 bases between the two ends. The CDR3 is 13 residues long. The CDR3 DNA is TGTGCCAGTAGTATTACGGCCGACTATGGCTACACCTTC. Its protein product is CASSITADYGYTF.

V usage is TRBV5-4 and J usage is TRBJ2-1; 8 bases match TRBD2. The CDR3 has 15 amino acids. Germline lookup yields CDR1 SGHNT and CDR2 YYREEE (reference sequence). Unmatched junction bases numbered 6, after V lost 1 base and J lost 6 bases. DNA for the CDR3: TGTGCCAGCAGCTTGCCCCCGGGGGGGGGCAATGAGCAGTTCTTC. Translation gives CASSLPPGGGNEQFF.